This T cell receptor (beta chain) was documented in a study of T cell responses to AZD1222 COVID-19 vaccine. The germline gives CDR1 LNHDA, CDR2 SQIVND (reference sequence). The CDR3 is 15 amino acids. The V segment lost 9 bases and the J segment 2 bases; nucleotides outside the gene matches: 9. Study-wide results and limits: Seropositive AZD1222 recipients at baseline numbered only 6 or 7. The donor group comprised mostly white British people and more females; the analysis possibly underestimated clonal diversity.

On this clone itself: What it recognizes is unknown.

Clones were read by immunoSEQ multiplex PCR, and TCRdb kept only the in-frame ones, dropping some. The sample has some 130,000 clones, just under 95% seen once. The chain recombines TRBV19 with TRBJ2-3; TRBD1 agrees at 9 bases. The sequence derives from an adult who received the AZD1222 COVID-19 vaccine. Sample: peripheral blood, taken 28 days after the second AZD1222 dose. The CDR3 reads CASHRTGGLTDTQYF. DNA for the CDR3: TGTGCCAGCCACAGAACAGGGGGCCTCACAGATACGCAGTATTTT.